The rows below give T cell receptor beta chains drawn from one sample of a study of blood T cell repertoires in COVID-19. Clones were read by immunoSEQ multiplex PCR, and TCRdb kept only the in-frame ones, dropping some. The data show fewer than 55,000 clones, around 68% seen once. The sample comprised peripheral blood. The receptors stem from a woman between 65 and 79 years old with acute or convalescent COVID-19. CDR3s include the opening cysteine and the closing phenylalanine or tryptophan. A D gene is named only where the DNA matches it firmly. Not every row has a clone size; where given, it reads once, few, many or a size class.

v_gene: TRBV6-5
j_gene: TRBJ2-7
abundance: NA
d_gene: NA
CDR3nt: TGTGCCAGCAGTTTGCTGGCACAGGGCTACGAGCAGTACTTC
CDR3aa: CASSLLAQGYEQYF

v_gene: TRBV4-1
j_gene: TRBJ2-1
abundance: NA
d_gene: NA
CDR3nt: TGCGCCAGCAGCCAAGATTGGTTGAGGCTTGAGCAGTTCTTC
CDR3aa: CASSQDWLRLEQFF

v_gene: TRBV11-3
j_gene: TRBJ2-2
abundance: NA
d_gene: TRBD2
CDR3nt: TGTGCCAGCAGCTTAGGGGGACTAGCGGGGACCGGGGAGCTGTTTTTT
CDR3aa: CASSLGGLAGTGELFF

v_gene: TRBV28
j_gene: TRBJ2-7
abundance: NA
d_gene: TRBD2
CDR3nt: TGTGCCAGCAGTTTGCGCGGGGGGGCCTACGAGCAGTACTTC
CDR3aa: CASSLRGGAYEQYF

v_gene: TRBV27
j_gene: TRBJ2-7
abundance: few
d_gene: TRBD2
CDR3nt: TGTGCCAGCAGTTCTCTAGCGGGCGTCTCCTACGAGCAGTACTTC
CDR3aa: CASSSLAGVSYEQYF

v_gene: TRBV29-1
j_gene: TRBJ2-2
abundance: NA
d_gene: NA
CDR3nt: TGCAGCGCCAGGTTCACCGGGGAGCTGTTTTTT
CDR3aa: CSARFTGELFF

v_gene: TRBV10-3
j_gene: TRBJ2-1
abundance: NA
d_gene: TRBD2
CDR3nt: TGTGCCACCGCGGGGGGGCCGGAGAATGAGCAGTTCTTC
CDR3aa: CATAGGPENEQFF

v_gene: TRBV2
j_gene: TRBJ1-1
abundance: NA
d_gene: NA
CDR3nt: TGTGCCATTGTGAGGGACACGTACACTGAAGCTTTCTTT
CDR3aa: CAIVRDTYTEAFF

v_gene: TRBV19
j_gene: TRBJ1-1
abundance: NA
d_gene: TRBD1
CDR3nt: TGTGCCAGTAGTAACCTTCCGGGACAGGGGAACACTGAAGCTTTCTTT
CDR3aa: CASSNLPGQGNTEAFF

v_gene: TRBV18
j_gene: TRBJ2-1
abundance: NA
d_gene: TRBD2
CDR3nt: TGTGCCAGCTCACCACCGACTAGCGGGGGGTACAATGAGCAGTTCTTC
CDR3aa: CASSPPTSGGYNEQFF

v_gene: TRBV6-5
j_gene: TRBJ2-2
abundance: NA
d_gene: TRBD1
CDR3nt: TGTGCCAGCAGTTTGACAGGGGTAACCGGGGAGCTGTTTTTT
CDR3aa: CASSLTGVTGELFF